Below are 27 T cell receptor beta chains sequenced from a single sample in a study of blood T cells in healthy people across ages. Primers used in a second PCR of roughly 6 to 12 cycles were a sample-barcoded 5' primer and a J-beta primer mix. TCRdb reanalysed the 5' RACE reads using MiXCR and keeps one entry per CDR3 protein. The repertoire holds around 1,500,000 distinct CDR3 sequences, with 40% to 50% as singletons. Input material: blood. Receptors were obtained from a woman younger than 30 in good health.

The chain has TRBV3-1 and TRBJ1-1; D uncertain. V was trimmed by 1 base and J by 0 bases, leaving 6 bases between them. Germline CDR1 is LGHDT and CDR2 is YNNKEL (reference sequence). The CDR3 runs 14 residues. DNA for the CDR3: TGTGCCAGCAGCCAAGCCGAGATGAACACTGAAGCTTTCTTT. Translation gives CASSQAEMNTEAFF.

The CDR3 is CSASALGRTPYEQYF. The CDR3 bases are TGCAGTGCTAGCGCTCTCGGACGGACCCCCTACGAGCAGTACTTC. The chain links TRBV20-1 to TRBJ2-7; D is undetermined. V shed 3 bases and J shed 2 bases, with 17 bases lying between them. The CDR3 runs to 15 residues. Germline V gene data show CDR1 as DFQATT and CDR2 as SNEGSKA (reference sequence).

The CDR3 reads CATSDLGAEGVAGELFF. The CDR3 nucleotides read TGTGCCACCAGTGATTTGGGGGCGGAGGGAGTCGCCGGGGAGCTGTTTTTT. J is TRBJ2-2 and V is TRBV24-1, with D possibly being TRBD2 (6 bases). The CDR3 loop spans 17 amino acids. The germline gives CDR1 KGHDR, CDR2 SFDVKD. V was pared by 0 bases and J by 6 bases, with 16 bases between.

Only a few counts were recorded for this clonotype. The V call is TRBV3-1, the J call TRBJ2-1, with D possibly matching TRBD1 (5 bases). CDR1 is LGHDT, CDR2 YNNKEL, per germline (reference sequence). The V end lost 3 bases, the J end lost 5 bases, and 11 bases lay between the germline ends. The CDR3 covers 14 residues. CDR3 sequence reads: CASSQTDTHNEQFF. For the CDR3, the DNA is TGTGCCAGCAGCCAGACGGACACCCACAATGAGCAGTTCTTC.

The CDR3 spells CASLLGGGDTDTQYF. The DNA for the CDR3 is TGTGCCAGCCTCCTCGGCGGGGGGGACACAGATACGCAGTATTTT. This chain uses TRBV2 with TRBJ2-3; 9 positions agree with TRBD2. This CDR3 region has 15 residues. Germline loops: CDR1 SNHLY, CDR2 FYNNEI. V lost 8 bases, J lost 2 bases, and 8 bases stayed unmatched. Combining the CDR3 with reference TRBV2 and TRBJ2-3 gives the whole variable domain EPEVTQTPSHQVTQMGQEVILRCVPISNHLYFYWYRQILGQKVEFLVSFYNNEISEKSEIFDDQFSVERPDGSNFTLKIRSTKLEDSAMYFCASLLGGGDTDTQYFGPGTRLTVL.

This chain links TRBV6-2 or TRBV6-3 with TRBJ2-7, with D possibly matching TRBD1 (5 bases). The CDR3 consists of 14 residues. The germline V gene encodes CDR1 MNHEY and CDR2 SVGEGT. Trimming removed 7 bases from V and 3 bases from J, with 16 bases in between. The CDR3 DNA is TGTGCCAGCACGATGGCAGGGTTAAGCTACGAGCAGTACTTC. It yields the protein CASTMAGLSYEQYF.

The chain combines TRBV4-1 with TRBJ2-1; the D gene is possibly TRBD1 (5 bases). The CDR3 has 16 amino acids. V lost 1 base and J 0 bases, leaving 10 bases between the germline ends. Germline CDR1 and CDR2: MGHRA and YSYEKL. The CDR3 DNA reads TGCGCCAGCAGCCAAGTTCCGACAGCCTCCTACAATGAGCAGTTCTTC. It translates to CASSQVPTASYNEQFF.

A note on this clonotype: A much larger clone differs from this one at a single base, so this may be a read error. The chain uses TRBV5-1 and TRBJ2-7; 14 bases agree with TRBD2. TRBJ2-4 matches the DNA end more closely, so the J call is doubtful. The CDR3 has 14 amino acids. Germline V gives CDR1 SGHRS, CDR2 YFSETQ. Here the CDR3 reads CASSSTSGRGIQYF. The CDR3 DNA reads as TGCGCCAGCAGCTCGACTAGCGGGAGGGGCATTCAGTACTTC.

This clonotype was recorded only once. The V call is TRBV10-2, the J call TRBJ2-3; 12 bases agree with TRBD2. Trimming at V came to 10 bases and at J to 4 bases, leaving 6 bases not matched to a gene. This CDR3 has 14 amino acids. Germline V gene lookup returns CDR1 WSHSY and CDR2 SAAADI. The CDR3 loop reads CATQSSGRADTQYF. In DNA form, the CDR3 reads TGCGCCACTCAGTCTAGCGGGAGGGCAGATACGCAGTATTTT.

In its sample, this clonotype was seen a few times. The CDR3 region has the DNA TGTGCCAGCACTTTAAGGCAGGCCTACGAGCAGTACTTC. Its protein product is CASTLRQAYEQYF. The V gene is TRBV7-2, the J gene TRBJ2-7; D uncertain. Trimming took off 7 bases at V and 2 bases at J, with 12 bases between the two ends. The CDR3 has 13 residues. Germline V CDR1 and CDR2: SGHTA, FQGNSA.

J is TRBJ2-5 and V is TRBV12-3 or TRBV12-4; TRBD2 matches at 10 bases. This CDR3 is 16 amino acids long. J was trimmed by 1 base and V by 6 bases; bases with no gene match: 8. The CDR3 coding sequence is TGTGCCAGCAGCCCCGGACTAGCGGTAACCCAAGAGACCCAGTACTTC. The encoded protein is CASSPGLAVTQETQYF.

This clonotype was seen only a few times. V and J are TRBV4-2 and TRBJ2-3; D remains ambiguous. This CDR3 has 13 residues. Germline V gives CDR1 LGHNA, CDR2 YNFKEQ. The V end lost 1 base, the J end lost 4 bases, and 6 bases lay between the germline ends. In nucleotides, the CDR3 is TGTGCCAGCAGCCAAGCTGTGGCAGATACGCAGTATTTT. Amino acids: CASSQAVADTQYF.

This sequence joins TRBV10-3 and TRBJ2-7; D call uncertain. The J call may be faulty, since TRBJ2-5 better matches the DNA end. Germline values: CDR1 ENHRY, CDR2 SYGVKD. The CDR3 runs to 13 residues. The DNA of the CDR3 is TGTGCCATCAGTGAGAATTTTCCAGAGACCCAGTACTTC. Encoded protein: CAISENFPETQYF.

This clonotype was counted a single time. The V gene is TRBV12-3 or TRBV12-4, the J gene TRBJ2-1; no clear D gene. Deletions cut 6 bases from V and 9 bases from J, with 15 bases between. The CDR3 has 13 amino acids. CDR3 protein: CASSPPLSTEQFF. In DNA, the CDR3 is TGTGCCAGCAGCCCTCCGCTAAGTACTGAGCAGTTCTTC.

The rearrangement uses TRBV7-9 and TRBJ2-2; 7 bases align to TRBD1. Germline V gene sequence: CDR1 SEHNR, CDR2 FQNEAQ (reference sequence). V trimming: 2 bases; J trimming: 1 base; junction bases outside the gene matches: 4. The CDR3 is 16 residues long. The DNA for the CDR3 is TGTGCCAGCAGCTTACAAGGGGGCTTGAACACCGGGGAGCTGTTTTTT. It yields the protein CASSLQGGLNTGELFF.

This clonotype was seen repeatedly, ten times or more. The chain has TRBV27 and TRBJ2-7; D not certain. V was pared by 6 bases and J by 3 bases, with 6 bases between. The length of the CDR3 is 11 residues. Per the germline V gene, CDR1 is MNHEY and CDR2 is SMNVEV (reference sequence). The CDR3 sequence is CASRGYYEQYF. CDR3 nucleotide sequence: TGTGCCAGCAGGGGGTACTACGAGCAGTACTTC.

The chain uses TRBV7-9 and TRBJ1-4, with TRBD1 as a possible D gene (5 bases). Germline V lookup: CDR1 SEHNR, CDR2 FQNEAQ (reference sequence). The CDR3 has 15 amino acids. V lost 3 bases and J lost 6, with 14 bases in between. DNA for the CDR3: TGTGCCAGCAGCTTTTTTGGGGCGCGAGATGAAAAACTGTTTTTT. Translated: CASSFFGARDEKLFF. The full variable domain, its missing parts supplied by reference TRBV7-9 and TRBJ1-4, is DTGVSQNPRHKITKRGQNVTFRCDPISEHNRLYWYRQTLGQGPEFLTYFQNEAQLEKSRLLSDRFSAERPKGSFSTLEIQRTEQGDSAMYLCASSFFGARDEKLFFGSGTQLSVL.

This clonotype was observed a few times. The chain uses TRBV11-2 and TRBJ1-1; D remains unclear. The V gene lost 0 bases and the J gene lost 2 bases, with 10 bases spanning the gap. Germline V gene sequence: CDR1 SGHAT, CDR2 FQNNGV. This CDR3 contains 15 residues. CDR3 amino acids: CASSLDQAANTEAFF. CDR3 nucleotide sequence: TGTGCCAGCAGCTTAGATCAGGCGGCCAACACTGAAGCTTTCTTT.

The sample holds a few counts of this clonotype. This sequence joins TRBV25-1 and TRBJ1-2; no firm D call. Germline CDR1 MGHDK, CDR2 SYGVNS. Deletions cut 3 bases from V and 0 bases from J, with 14 bases between. The CDR3 consists of 16 residues. CDR3 residues: CASSDSLRTANYGYTF. CDR3 DNA: TGTGCCAGCAGTGATTCACTAAGGACGGCTAACTATGGCTACACCTTC.

The genes are TRBV25-1 and TRBJ1-1; maybe TRBD1 (6 bases). V was clipped by 2 bases and J by 6 bases, with 10 bases between them. The CDR3 loop spans 13 amino acids. Germline CDR1 reads MGHDK; CDR2 reads SYGVNS. CDR3 nucleotide sequence: TGTGCCAGCAGTGAACGGGGGGCGGCTGAAGCTTTCTTT. It translates to CASSERGAAEAFF. The full variable domain, completed using reference TRBV25-1 and TRBJ1-1, is EADIYQTPRYLVIGTGKKITLECSQTMGHDKMYWYQQDPGMELHLIHYSYGVNSTEKGDLSSESTVSRIRTEHFPLTLESARPSHTSQYLCASSERGAAEAFFGQGTRLTVV.

There are a few counts of this clonotype. This rearrangement joins TRBV20-1 to TRBJ2-3, with 7 bases aligning to TRBD1. The CDR3 is 10 residues long. The germline CDR1 and CDR2 sequences are DFQATT and SNEGSKA (reference sequence). V shed 1 base, J shed 14 bases, and the junction held 3 bases outside the gene matches. The CDR3 loop reads CSARAQGMYF. The CDR3 bases are TGCAGTGCTAGAGCACAGGGGATGTATTTT.

The rearrangement links TRBV2 to TRBJ2-7; no clear D gene. The CDR3 has 12 residues. Per germline, CDR1 SNHLY and CDR2 FYNNEI. V was trimmed by 3 bases and J by 3 bases, leaving 6 bases between them. The CDR3 region has the DNA TGTGCCAGCAGTGACAGCTTCTACGAGCAGTACTTC. Translation gives CASSDSFYEQYF.

The chain employs TRBV29-1 and TRBJ2-2, with D maybe TRBD1 (6 bases). Germline CDR1 is SQVTM and CDR2 is ANQGSEA. Deletions cut 2 bases from V and 4 bases from J, with 17 bases between. This CDR3 has 16 amino acids. CDR3: CSVESGDKGITGELFF. The DNA for the CDR3 is TGCAGCGTTGAAAGTGGGGACAAAGGGATCACCGGGGAGCTGTTTTTT.

Comments on this clonotype: The junction shows a germline mismatch at one end, possibly a read error. The chain uses TRBV28 and TRBJ1-1, with D unresolved. The CDR3 totals 15 residues. Germline V gene data show CDR1 as MDHEN and CDR2 as SYDVKM. In nucleotides, the CDR3 is TGTGCCAGCAGGTCACTCGGGGTTCCGAACCCTGAAGCTTTCTTT. Its protein product is CASRSLGVPNPEAFF.

A few counts support this clonotype. The chain recombines TRBV3-1 with TRBJ2-1, with D tentatively TRBD2 (6 bases). Trimming removed 2 bases at V and 4 bases at J, with 12 bases between. Germline V lookup: CDR1 LGHDT, CDR2 YNNKEL (reference sequence). CDR3 length: 15 amino acids. CDR3 nucleotides: TGTGCCAGCAGCCAAATTACGGCGGGGTACAATGAGCAGTTCTTC. Translating it yields CASSQITAGYNEQFF.

The chain has TRBV5-1 and TRBJ2-3; possible D gene TRBD2, 6 bases. V gave up 4 bases and J gave up 2 bases, with 11 bases separating them. The germline gives CDR1 SGHRS, CDR2 YFSETQ. CDR3 length: 14 residues. The CDR3, as DNA: TGCGCCAGCAGCCCGGGACTGCACACAGATACGCAGTATTTT. Its protein is CASSPGLHTDTQYF.

A few counts support this clonotype. The chain links TRBV29-1 to TRBJ2-1; 9 bases align to TRBD1. The CDR3 is 11 amino acids. V dropped 7 bases and J dropped 14; count of bases not matched to a gene: 9. From germline, CDR1 is SQVTM and CDR2 ANQGSEA. CDR3 sequence reads: CSAKTGDREFF. CDR3 coding DNA: TGCAGCGCAAAAACAGGGGACAGGGAGTTCTTC.